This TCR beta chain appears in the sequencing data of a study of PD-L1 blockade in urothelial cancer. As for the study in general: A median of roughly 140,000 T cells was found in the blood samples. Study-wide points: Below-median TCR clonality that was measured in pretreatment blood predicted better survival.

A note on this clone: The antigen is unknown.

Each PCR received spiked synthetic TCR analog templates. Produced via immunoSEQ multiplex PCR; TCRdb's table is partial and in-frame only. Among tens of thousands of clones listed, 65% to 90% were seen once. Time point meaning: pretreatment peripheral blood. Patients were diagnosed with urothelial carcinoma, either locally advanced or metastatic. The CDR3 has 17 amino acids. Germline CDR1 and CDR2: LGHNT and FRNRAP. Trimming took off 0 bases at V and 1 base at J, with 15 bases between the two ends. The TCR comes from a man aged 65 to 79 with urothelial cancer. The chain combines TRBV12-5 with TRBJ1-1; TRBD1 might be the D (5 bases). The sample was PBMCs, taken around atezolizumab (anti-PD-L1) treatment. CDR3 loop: CASGLVPTDLGNTEAFF. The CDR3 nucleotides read TGTGCTAGTGGTTTGGTCCCGACAGATTTAGGGAACACTGAAGCTTTCTTT.